The T cell receptor (beta chain) under discussion was sequenced for a study of T cells after yellow fever vaccination. Study-wide points: The secondary response peaked faster, at day 5 versus 15, but was weaker.

Conversion of TCR transcripts into cDNA relied on 5'RACE template switching, which added a universal primer site and UMIs. TCRdb fed the 5' RACE reads into MiXCR, producing one record per CDR3 protein. The sample yields approximately 600,000 distinct CDR3 sequences, roughly an eighth seen once. This clonotype has only a few counts. The antigen is undetermined. The CDR3 runs 13 residues. Trimming took 8 bases from V and 0 from J, leaving 8 bases between them. The specimen comprised PBMCs, sampled on the day of the yellow fever booster vaccination. This sequence was found in a man under 40 who received the YFV17D yellow fever vaccine. The chain combines TRBV12-3 or TRBV12-4 with TRBJ2-1, with D perhaps TRBD2 (6 bases). CDR3 nucleotides: TGTGCCAGCGGAGGGGTCTCCTACAATGAGCAGTTCTTC. Its translation: CASGGVSYNEQFF.